This TCR beta chain was sequenced for a study of human T cells and chemical hapten exposure. Study-level information: Largely, small differences in pooled library volume made per-sample TCR yields vary.

Time point: patch test 2, 6 weeks after DPC sensitization. Treatment given: therapeutic diphenylcyclopropenone sensitization with weekly scalp DPC. Each patch-test visit's blood sample preceded patch application. One entry per CDR3 protein, called by TCRdb with MiXCR from the RACE reads. The table lists tens of thousands of distinct CDR3 sequences, around a tenth of them singletons. In its sample, this clonotype was seen many times. Germline V gene lookup returns CDR1 MNHEY and CDR2 SMNVEV (reference sequence). Trimming took 2 bases from V and 4 from J, leaving 8 bases between them. The CDR3 has 13 amino acids.

This receptor was identified in a woman in her forties or fifties with alopecia areata. Some clones in this sample may be carry-over from other donors' samples. The chain recombines TRBV27 with TRBJ1-1, with no clear D. Sequencing used whole blood, obtained in connection with sensitization to the hapten diphenylcyclopropenone (DPC). CDR3 nucleotide sequence: TGTGCCAGCAGTTTAGGCACGGGCACTGAAGCTTTCTTT. This translates into CASSLGTGTEAFF.